These 13 T cell receptor beta chains were sequenced from one sample in a study of control samples from healthy donors and cancer patients. Repertoires were generated with immunoSEQ multiplex PCR, while TCRdb's copy carries only in-frame clones and drops some. The sample contains around 55,000 clones, 90% to 96% of which appear only once. Sequenced: blood. The receptor source for this set is a woman younger than 35 in good health.

This chain connects TRBV10-3 to TRBJ2-7; D not resolved. Germline CDR1 is ENHRY and CDR2 is SYGVKD. V lost 5 bases, J lost 0 bases, and 5 bases lay in between. This CDR3 has 12 residues. In DNA, the CDR3 is TGTGCCATCAGTCCCAGCTCCTACGAGCAGTACTTC. Translation: CAISPSSYEQYF.

The chain has TRBV18 and TRBJ2-3; TRBD2 agrees at 12 bases. V was clipped by 4 bases and J by 2 bases; unmatched bases: 4. Germline CDR1 is KGHSH and CDR2 is LQKENI. CDR3 length equals 16 residues. The CDR3 DNA is TGTGCCAGCTCACGAGGACTAGCGGGGCTCACAGATACGCAGTATTTT. This translates into CASSRGLAGLTDTQYF.

The CDR3 DNA sequence: TGTGCCAGCTCACCACTCCCCCCGGGAGAAAAACTGTTTTTT. It is translated as CASSPLPPGEKLFF. The chain is built from TRBV18 and TRBJ1-4; D is uncertain. Trimming took off 1 base at V and 8 bases at J, with 11 bases between the two ends. The length of the CDR3 is 14 residues. Germline assignment: CDR1 KGHSH and CDR2 LQKENI.

The gene calls are TRBV6-5 and TRBJ1-5, with no clear D. Looked up from germline, CDR1 is MNHEY and CDR2 is SVGAGI. The CDR3 contains 14 residues. V lost 4 bases to trimming and J lost 6 bases, with 13 bases between them. DNA for the CDR3: TGTGCCAGCAGTTCCCTCTCTATGAGTCAGCCCCAGCATTTT. Amino acids: CASSSLSMSQPQHF.

The V gene is TRBV28, the J gene TRBJ1-6, with D hard to call. With 6 bases removed from V and 0 bases from J, the gap between germline ends came to 9 bases. CDR3 length: 15 residues. Looked up from germline, CDR1 is MDHEN and CDR2 is SYDVKM. The CDR3 sequence: CASRKSSSYNSPLHF. For the CDR3, the DNA is TGTGCCAGCAGGAAGTCAAGCTCCTATAATTCACCCCTCCACTTT.

The V and J genes are TRBV6-2 or TRBV6-3 and TRBJ1-3; tentative D call: TRBD1 (5 bases). V was cut by 4 bases and J by 4 bases, with 8 bases left in between. CDR1 is MNHEY, CDR2 SVGEGT, per germline. The CDR3 totals 13 residues. CDR3 region: CASSSNRGNTIYF. DNA for the CDR3: TGTGCCAGCAGTTCCAACAGGGGAAACACCATATATTTT.

This clone was seen a handful of times. The chain joins TRBV2 to TRBJ2-7; 8 bases agree with TRBD1. V lost 4 bases to trimming and J lost 12 bases; unmatched junction nucleotides: 8. Germline V gene lookup returns CDR1 SNHLY and CDR2 FYNNEI. The CDR3 contains 12 residues. In DNA form, the CDR3 reads TGTGCCAGCAGTGTTTCAGGGGGCGGAGCGTACTTC. Its protein is CASSVSGGGAYF. Full variable domain (outside the CDR3, taken from reference TRBV2 and TRBJ2-7): EPEVTQTPSHQVTQMGQEVILRCVPISNHLYFYWYRQILGQKVEFLVSFYNNEISEKSEIFDDQFSVERPDGSNFTLKIRSTKLEDSAMYFCASSVSGGGAYFGPGTRLTVT.

Points on this clone: The same CDR3 arises from other DNA sequences in this sample as well. This rearrangement joins TRBV9 to TRBJ2-1; weak D call: TRBD1 (8 bases). CDR3 length equals 17 residues. Germline values: CDR1 SGDLS, CDR2 YYNGEE. The ends were cut back, 3 bases at V and 9 bases at J, with 25 bases in the middle. CDR3 sequence reads: CASSETRPNRGGREQFF. As DNA, the CDR3 is TGTGCCAGCAGCGAAACTAGGCCAAACAGGGGGGGGCGTGAGCAGTTCTTC.

The V call is TRBV10-2, the J call TRBJ1-4; the D gene is possibly TRBD1 (5 bases). V gave up 0 bases and J gave up 8 bases, with 10 bases separating them. Germline V gives CDR1 WSHSY, CDR2 SAAADI. This CDR3 region has 14 residues. CDR3 region: CASSESGGGEKLFF. The CDR3 region has the DNA TGCGCCAGCAGTGAGTCGGGGGGAGGCGAAAAACTGTTTTTT.

The CDR3 region has the DNA TGTGCCAGCAGCCGGGACAGGGGACTATCACCCCTCCACTTT. Amino acid sequence: CASSRDRGLSPLHF. The chain uses TRBV6-4 and TRBJ1-6; 10 bases match TRBD1. The CDR3 sequence is 14 residues long. Germline lookup yields CDR1 MRHNA and CDR2 SNTAGT. V lost 6 bases, J lost 10 bases, and 6 bases stayed unmatched.

This clone has just one count. This rearrangement joins TRBV11-2 to TRBJ2-3; 8 bases are shared with TRBD2. The CDR3 runs to 19 residues. V lost 5 bases and J lost 0; bases outside the gene matches: 16. Per the germline V gene, CDR1 is SGHAT and CDR2 is FQNNGV. CDR3 region: CASSRPLYSQRGSTDTQYF. The DNA of the CDR3 is TGTGCCAGCAGCCGCCCACTTTATAGCCAGCGGGGGAGCACAGATACGCAGTATTTT.

The CDR3 region is CASSWPGTDYQPQHF. In nucleotides, the CDR3 is TGTGCCAGCAGTTGGCCCGGGACAGATTATCAGCCCCAGCATTTT. The chain employs TRBV6-2 or TRBV6-3 and TRBJ1-5, with TRBD1 matching 7 bases. The CDR3 runs to 15 residues. CDR1 is MNHEY, CDR2 SVGEGT, per germline. With 4 bases clipped from V and 5 bases from J, the junction kept 8 bases outside the gene matches.

The V and J genes are TRBV9 and TRBJ2-3; the D gene could be TRBD1 or TRBD2 (5 bases each). CDR1 is SGDLS, CDR2 YYNGEE, per germline. This CDR3 comprises 17 residues. V gave up 0 bases and J gave up 1 base, with 15 bases separating them. The CDR3 here is CASSVGTLQGGTDTQYF. The CDR3 region has the DNA TGTGCCAGCAGCGTAGGGACTCTTCAAGGGGGCACAGATACGCAGTATTTT. Drawing the rest from reference TRBV9 and TRBJ2-3, the complete variable domain is DSGVTQTPKHLITATGQRVTLRCSPRSGDLSVYWYQQSLDQGLQFLIQYYNGEERAKGNILERFSAQQFPDLHSELNLSSLELGDSALYFCASSVGTLQGGTDTQYFGPGTRLTVL.